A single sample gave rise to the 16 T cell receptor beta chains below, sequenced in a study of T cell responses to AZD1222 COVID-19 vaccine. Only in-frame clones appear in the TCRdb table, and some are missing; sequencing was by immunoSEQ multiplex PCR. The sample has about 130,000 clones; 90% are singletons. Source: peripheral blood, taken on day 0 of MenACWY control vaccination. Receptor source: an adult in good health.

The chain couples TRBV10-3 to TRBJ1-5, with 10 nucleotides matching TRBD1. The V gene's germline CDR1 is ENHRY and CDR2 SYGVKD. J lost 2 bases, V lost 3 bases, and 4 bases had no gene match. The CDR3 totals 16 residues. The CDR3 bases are TGTGCCATCAGTGACGCCGGGACAGGGGGCAATCAGCCCCAGCATTTT. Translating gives CAISDAGTGGNQPQHF.

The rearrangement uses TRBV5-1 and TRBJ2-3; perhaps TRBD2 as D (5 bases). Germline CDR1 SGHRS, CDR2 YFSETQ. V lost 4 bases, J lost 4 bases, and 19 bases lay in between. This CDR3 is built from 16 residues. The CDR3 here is CASSMGRATEADTQYF. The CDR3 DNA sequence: TGCGCCAGCAGCATGGGTCGGGCCACGGAGGCAGATACGCAGTATTTT.

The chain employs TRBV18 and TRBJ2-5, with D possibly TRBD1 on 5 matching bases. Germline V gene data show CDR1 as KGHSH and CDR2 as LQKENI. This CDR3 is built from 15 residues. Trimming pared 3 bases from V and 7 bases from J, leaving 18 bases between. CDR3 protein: CASSPAEGAKGTQYF. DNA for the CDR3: TGTGCCAGCTCACCGGCCGAAGGGGCTAAGGGGACCCAGTACTTC.

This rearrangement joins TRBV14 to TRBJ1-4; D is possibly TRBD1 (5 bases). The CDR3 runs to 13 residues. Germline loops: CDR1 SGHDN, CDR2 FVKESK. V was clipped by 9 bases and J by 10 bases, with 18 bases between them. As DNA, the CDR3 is TGTGCCAGTCAACAGGACATCGCAGGAAAACTGTTTTTT. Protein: CASQQDIAGKLFF.

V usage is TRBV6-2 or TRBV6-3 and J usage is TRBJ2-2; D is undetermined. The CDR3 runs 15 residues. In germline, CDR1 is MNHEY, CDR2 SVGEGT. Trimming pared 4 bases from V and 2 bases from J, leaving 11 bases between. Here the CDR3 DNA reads TGTGCCAGCAGTTTTGGCCAGAAAAACACCGGGGAGCTGTTTTTT. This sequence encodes CASSFGQKNTGELFF.

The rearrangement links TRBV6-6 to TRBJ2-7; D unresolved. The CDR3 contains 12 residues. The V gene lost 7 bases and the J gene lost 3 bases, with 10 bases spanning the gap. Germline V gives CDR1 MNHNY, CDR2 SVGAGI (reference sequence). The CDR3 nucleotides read TGTGCCAGCAACCGGCCCATCTACGAGCAGTACTTC. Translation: CASNRPIYEQYF.

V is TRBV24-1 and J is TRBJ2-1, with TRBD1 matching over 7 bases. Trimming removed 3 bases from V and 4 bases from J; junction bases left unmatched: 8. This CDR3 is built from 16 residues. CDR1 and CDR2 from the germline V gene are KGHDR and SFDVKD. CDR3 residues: CATSDPTGSKYNEQFF. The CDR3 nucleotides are TGTGCCACCAGTGATCCGACAGGGTCTAAGTACAATGAGCAGTTCTTC.

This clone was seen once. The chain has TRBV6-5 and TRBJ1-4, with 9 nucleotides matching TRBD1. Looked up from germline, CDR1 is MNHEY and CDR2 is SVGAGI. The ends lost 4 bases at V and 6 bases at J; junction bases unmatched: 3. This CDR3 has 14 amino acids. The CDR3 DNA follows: TGTGCCAGCAGTTCCTGGACAGGGGATGAAAAACTGTTTTTT. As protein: CASSSWTGDEKLFF.

The CDR3 sequence is CATSRGLNRGISNQPQHF. The DNA for the CDR3 is TGTGCCACCAGCAGAGGTCTCAACAGGGGGATTAGCAATCAGCCCCAGCATTTT. The chain joins TRBV15 to TRBJ1-5, with 8 bases lining up with TRBD1. V lost 1 base, J lost 0 bases, and 8 bases stayed unmatched. The CDR3 totals 18 residues. Germline lookup yields CDR1 LNHNV and CDR2 YYDKDF (reference sequence).

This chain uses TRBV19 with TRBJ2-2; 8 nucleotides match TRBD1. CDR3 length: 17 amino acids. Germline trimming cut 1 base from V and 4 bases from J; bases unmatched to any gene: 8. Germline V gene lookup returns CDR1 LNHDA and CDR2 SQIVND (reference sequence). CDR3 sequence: CASSIAPPGQGTGELFF. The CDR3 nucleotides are TGTGCCAGTAGTATAGCCCCTCCTGGACAGGGCACCGGGGAGCTGTTTTTT.

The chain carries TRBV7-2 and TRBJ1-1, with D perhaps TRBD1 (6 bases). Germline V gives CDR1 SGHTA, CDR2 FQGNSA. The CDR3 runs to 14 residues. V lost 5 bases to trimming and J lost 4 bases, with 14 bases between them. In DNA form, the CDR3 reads TGTGCCAGCAGCCCGAGAGGGGGGGGCACTGAAGCTTTCTTT. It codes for CASSPRGGGTEAFF. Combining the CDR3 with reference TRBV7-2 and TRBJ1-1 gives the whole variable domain GAGVSQSPSNKVTEKGKDVELRCDPISGHTALYWYRQSLGQGLEFLIYFQGNSAPDKSGLPSDRFSAERTGGSVSTLTIQRTQQEDSAVYLCASSPRGGGTEAFFGQGTRLTVV.

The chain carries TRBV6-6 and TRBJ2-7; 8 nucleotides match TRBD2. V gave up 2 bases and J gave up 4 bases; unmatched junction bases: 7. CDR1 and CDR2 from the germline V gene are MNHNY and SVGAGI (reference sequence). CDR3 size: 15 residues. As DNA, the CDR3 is TGTGCCAGCAGTTACCAACAGCGGGAGCTATACGAGCAGTACTTC. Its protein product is CASSYQQRELYEQYF.

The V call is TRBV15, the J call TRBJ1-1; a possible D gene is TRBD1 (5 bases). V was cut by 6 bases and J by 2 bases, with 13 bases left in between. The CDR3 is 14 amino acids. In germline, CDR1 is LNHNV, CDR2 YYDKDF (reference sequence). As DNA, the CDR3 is TGTGCCACCAGTGTATTCGACAGAAACACTGAAGCTTTCTTT. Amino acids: CATSVFDRNTEAFF.

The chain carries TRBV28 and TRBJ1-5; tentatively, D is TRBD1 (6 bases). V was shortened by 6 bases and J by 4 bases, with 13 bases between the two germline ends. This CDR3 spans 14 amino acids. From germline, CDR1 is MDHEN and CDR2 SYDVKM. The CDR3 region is CASSHGQFNQPQHF. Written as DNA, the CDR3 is TGTGCCAGCAGCCATGGACAGTTTAATCAGCCCCAGCATTTT.

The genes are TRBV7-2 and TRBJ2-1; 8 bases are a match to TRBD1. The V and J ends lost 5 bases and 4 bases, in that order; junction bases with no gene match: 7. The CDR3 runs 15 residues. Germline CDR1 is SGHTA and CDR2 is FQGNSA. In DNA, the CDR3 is TGTGCCAGCAGCCAAGGGGACAGGCCATACAATGAGCAGTTCTTC. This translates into CASSQGDRPYNEQFF.

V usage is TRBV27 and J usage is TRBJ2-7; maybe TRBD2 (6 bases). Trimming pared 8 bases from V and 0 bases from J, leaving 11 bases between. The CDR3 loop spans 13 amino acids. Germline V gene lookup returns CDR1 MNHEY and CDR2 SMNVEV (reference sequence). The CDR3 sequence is CASRLGSSYEQYF. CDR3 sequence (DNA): TGTGCCAGCCGACTAGGAAGCTCCTACGAGCAGTACTTC.